This section outlines one T cell receptor (beta chain) sequence together with its context. Documented time point: after dendritic cell vaccination, including at tumor progression/relapse. Fresh-frozen tumor tissue and more than two years of survival data were available for all. The entry originates in a study of glioma-infiltrating T cells after dendritic cell vaccination. Study in general: Patients received three intradermal dendritic cell vaccine injections at biweekly intervals.

Profiled with immunoSEQ multiplex PCR; TCRdb holds only in-frame clones, not every one. This table holds around 10,000 clones, 81% found once. From germline, CDR1 is MNHEY and CDR2 SVGAGI. The CDR3 sequence is 13 residues long. V shed 2 bases, J shed 5 bases, and the junction held 3 bases outside the gene matches. The source material was blood, sampled after dendritic cell vaccination. The chain employs TRBV6-5 and TRBJ2-7; 7 positions match TRBD2. This TCR was recovered from a human donor with glioblastoma. Here the CDR3 reads CASSYGGTNEQYF. The CDR3 coding sequence is TGTGCCAGCAGTTACGGAGGGACTAACGAGCAGTACTTC.